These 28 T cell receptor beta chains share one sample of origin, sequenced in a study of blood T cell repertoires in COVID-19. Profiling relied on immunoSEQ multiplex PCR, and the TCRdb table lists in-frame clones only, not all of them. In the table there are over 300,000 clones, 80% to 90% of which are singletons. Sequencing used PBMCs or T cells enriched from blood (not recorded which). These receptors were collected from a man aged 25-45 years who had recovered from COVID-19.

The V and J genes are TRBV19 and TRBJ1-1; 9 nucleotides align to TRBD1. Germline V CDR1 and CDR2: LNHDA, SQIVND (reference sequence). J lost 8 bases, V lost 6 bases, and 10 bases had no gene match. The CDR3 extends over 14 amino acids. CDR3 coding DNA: TGTGCCAGTAGCACGCGAACAGGGGGCCGGGAAGCTTTCTTT. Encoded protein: CASSTRTGGREAFF.

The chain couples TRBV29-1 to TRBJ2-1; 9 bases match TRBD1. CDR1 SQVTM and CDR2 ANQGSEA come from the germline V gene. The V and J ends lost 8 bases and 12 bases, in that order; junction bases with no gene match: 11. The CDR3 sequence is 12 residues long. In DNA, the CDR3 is TGCAGCCTAAGACCGGGACAGGGTAGGCAGTTCTTC. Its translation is CSLRPGQGRQFF.

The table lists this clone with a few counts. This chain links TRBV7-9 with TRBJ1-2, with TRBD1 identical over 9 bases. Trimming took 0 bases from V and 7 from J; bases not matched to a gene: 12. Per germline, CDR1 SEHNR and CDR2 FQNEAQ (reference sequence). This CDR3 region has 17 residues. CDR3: CASSLASDRGVVGGYTF. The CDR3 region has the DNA TGTGCCAGCAGCTTAGCGTCGGACAGGGGCGTCGTCGGTGGCTACACCTTC.

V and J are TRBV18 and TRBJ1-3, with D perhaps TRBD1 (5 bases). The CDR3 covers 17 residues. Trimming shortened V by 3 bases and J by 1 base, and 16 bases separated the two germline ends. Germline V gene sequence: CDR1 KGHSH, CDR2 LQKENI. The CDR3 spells CASSPQGRGGSGNTIYF. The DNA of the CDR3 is TGTGCCAGCTCACCTCAAGGGCGGGGCGGATCTGGAAACACCATATATTTT.

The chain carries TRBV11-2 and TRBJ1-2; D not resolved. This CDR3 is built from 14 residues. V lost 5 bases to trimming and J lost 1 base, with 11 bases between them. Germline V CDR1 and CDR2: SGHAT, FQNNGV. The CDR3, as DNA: TGTGCCAGCAGCCAAACTCTAAATAACTATGGCTACACCTTC. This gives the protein CASSQTLNNYGYTF.

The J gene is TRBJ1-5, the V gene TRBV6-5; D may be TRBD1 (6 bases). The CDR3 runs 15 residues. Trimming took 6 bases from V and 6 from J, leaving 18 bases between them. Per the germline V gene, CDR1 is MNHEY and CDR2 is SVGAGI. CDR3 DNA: TGTGCCAGCAGACCCACAGGGAAGGGGAGTCAGCCCCAGCATTTT. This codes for CASRPTGKGSQPQHF.

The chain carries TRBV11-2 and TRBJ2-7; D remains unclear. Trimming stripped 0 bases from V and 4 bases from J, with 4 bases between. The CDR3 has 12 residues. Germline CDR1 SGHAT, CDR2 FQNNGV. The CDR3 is CASSLDMYEQYF. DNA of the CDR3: TGTGCCAGCAGCTTAGATATGTACGAGCAGTACTTC. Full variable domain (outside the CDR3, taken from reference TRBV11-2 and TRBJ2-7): EAGVAQSPRYKIIEKRQSVAFWCNPISGHATLYWYQQILGQGPKLLIQFQNNGVVDDSQLPKDRFSAERLKGVDSTLKIQPAKLEDSAVYLCASSLDMYEQYFGPGTRLTVT.

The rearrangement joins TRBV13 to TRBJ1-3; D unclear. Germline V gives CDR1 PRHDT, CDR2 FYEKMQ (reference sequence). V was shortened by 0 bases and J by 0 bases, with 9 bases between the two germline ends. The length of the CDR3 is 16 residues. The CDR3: CASSLGKTSSGNTIYF. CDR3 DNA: TGTGCCAGCAGCTTAGGCAAGACTAGCTCTGGAAACACCATATATTTT.

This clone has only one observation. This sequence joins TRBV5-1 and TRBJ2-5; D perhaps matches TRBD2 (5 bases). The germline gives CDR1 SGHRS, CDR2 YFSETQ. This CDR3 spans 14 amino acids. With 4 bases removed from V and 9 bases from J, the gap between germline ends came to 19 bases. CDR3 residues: CASSPRGGDEAQYF. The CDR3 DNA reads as TGCGCCAGCAGCCCCCGAGGAGGAGATGAAGCCCAGTACTTC.

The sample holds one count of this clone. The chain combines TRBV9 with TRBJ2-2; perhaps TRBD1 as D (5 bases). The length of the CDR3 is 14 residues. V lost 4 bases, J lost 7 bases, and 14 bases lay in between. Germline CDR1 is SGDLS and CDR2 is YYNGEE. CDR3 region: CASSPRFRDGELFF. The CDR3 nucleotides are TGTGCCAGCAGCCCTCGTTTCAGGGACGGGGAGCTGTTTTTT.

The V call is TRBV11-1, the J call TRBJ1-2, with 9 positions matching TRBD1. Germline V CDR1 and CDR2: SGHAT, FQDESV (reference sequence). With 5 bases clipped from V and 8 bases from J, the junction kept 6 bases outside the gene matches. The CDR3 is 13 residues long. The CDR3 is CASSRTGVVGYTF. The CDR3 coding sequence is TGTGCCAGCAGCCGGACAGGGGTCGTGGGCTACACCTTC.

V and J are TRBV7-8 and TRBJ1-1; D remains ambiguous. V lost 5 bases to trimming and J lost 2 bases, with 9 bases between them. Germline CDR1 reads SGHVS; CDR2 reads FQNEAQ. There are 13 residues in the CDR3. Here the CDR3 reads CASSPRVNTEAFF. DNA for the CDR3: TGTGCCAGCAGCCCCCGGGTTAACACTGAAGCTTTCTTT.

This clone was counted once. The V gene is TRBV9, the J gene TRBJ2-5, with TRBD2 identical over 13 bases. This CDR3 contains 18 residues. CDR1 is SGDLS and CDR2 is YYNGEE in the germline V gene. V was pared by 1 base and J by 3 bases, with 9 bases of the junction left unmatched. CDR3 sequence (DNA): TGTGCCAGCAGCGTAACGACTAGCGGGGGGCTCGGTGAAGAGACCCAGTACTTC. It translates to CASSVTTSGGLGEETQYF.

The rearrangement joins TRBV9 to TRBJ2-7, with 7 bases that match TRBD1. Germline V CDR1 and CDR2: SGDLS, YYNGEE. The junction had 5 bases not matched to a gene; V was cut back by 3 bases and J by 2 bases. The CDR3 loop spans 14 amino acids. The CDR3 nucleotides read TGTGCCAGCAGCGCAACCGGGACAGCCTACGAGCAGTACTTC. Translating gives CASSATGTAYEQYF.

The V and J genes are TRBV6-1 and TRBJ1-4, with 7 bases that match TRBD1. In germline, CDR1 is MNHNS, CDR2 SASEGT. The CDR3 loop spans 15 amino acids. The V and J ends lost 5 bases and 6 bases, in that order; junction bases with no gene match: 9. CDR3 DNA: TGTGCCAGCAGTCAAGAGGGGACAGAGGATGAAAAACTGTTTTTT. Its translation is CASSQEGTEDEKLFF.

CDR3 DNA: TGTGCCAGTAGTATTTCAGGGGACCGGAGAAGCCTGGAGACCCAGTACTTC. Translated, it gives CASSISGDRRSLETQYF. This sequence joins TRBV19 and TRBJ2-5; D perhaps matches TRBD1 (6 bases). V shed 3 bases and J shed 5 bases, with 22 bases lying between them. Germline V lookup: CDR1 LNHDA, CDR2 SQIVND (reference sequence). CDR3 length: 17 amino acids.

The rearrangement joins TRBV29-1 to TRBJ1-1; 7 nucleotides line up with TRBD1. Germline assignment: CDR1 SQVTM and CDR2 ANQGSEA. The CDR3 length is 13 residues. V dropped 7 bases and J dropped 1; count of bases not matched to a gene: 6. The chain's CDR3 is CSAERDRNTEAFF. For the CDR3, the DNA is TGCAGCGCCGAGAGGGACAGGAACACTGAAGCTTTCTTT. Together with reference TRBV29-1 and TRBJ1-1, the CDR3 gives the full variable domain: SAVISQKPSRDICQRGTSLTIQCQVDSQVTMMFWYRQQPGQSLTLIATANQGSEATYESGFVIDKFPISRPNLTFSTLTVSNMSPEDSSIYLCSAERDRNTEAFFGQGTRLTVV.

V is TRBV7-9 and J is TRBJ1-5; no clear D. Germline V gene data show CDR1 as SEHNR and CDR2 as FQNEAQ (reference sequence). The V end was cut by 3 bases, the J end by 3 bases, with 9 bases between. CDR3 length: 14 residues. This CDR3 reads CASSLSSNNQPQHF. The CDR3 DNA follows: TGTGCCAGCAGCTTGTCTTCTAACAATCAGCCCCAGCATTTT.

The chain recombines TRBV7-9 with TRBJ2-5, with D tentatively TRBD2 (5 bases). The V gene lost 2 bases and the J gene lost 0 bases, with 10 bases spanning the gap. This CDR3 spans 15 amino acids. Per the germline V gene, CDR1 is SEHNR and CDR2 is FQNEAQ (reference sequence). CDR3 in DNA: TGTGCCAGCAGCTTATCGGGATCTTACCAAGAGACCCAGTACTTC. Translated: CASSLSGSYQETQYF.

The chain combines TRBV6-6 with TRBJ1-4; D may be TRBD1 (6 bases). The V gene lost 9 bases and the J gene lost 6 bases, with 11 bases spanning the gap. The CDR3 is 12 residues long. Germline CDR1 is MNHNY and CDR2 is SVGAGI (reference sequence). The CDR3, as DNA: TGTGCCAGTCAGGGGAGAGATGAAAAACTGTTTTTT. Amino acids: CASQGRDEKLFF.

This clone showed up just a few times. CDR3 in amino acids: CASSQEGGDSMNTEAFF. The CDR3 DNA is TGTGCCAGCAGCCAAGAAGGGGGAGACAGTATGAACACTGAAGCTTTCTTT. The rearrangement uses TRBV3-1 (or the pseudogene TRBV3-2) and TRBJ1-1; D perhaps matches TRBD1 (6 bases). CDR3 length: 17 amino acids. CDR1 and CDR2 from the germline V gene are LGHDT and YNNKEL (reference sequence). Deletions cut 0 bases from V and 0 bases from J, with 14 bases between.

CDR3 coding DNA: TGTGCCAGCAGCGTCGTGACACCCCTCAACTATGGCTACACCTTC. Its protein is CASSVVTPLNYGYTF. The rearrangement uses TRBV7-9 and TRBJ1-2, with D uncertain. Trimming pared 5 bases from V and 2 bases from J, leaving 15 bases between. The length of the CDR3 is 15 residues. Germline V gene lookup returns CDR1 SEHNR and CDR2 FQNEAQ (reference sequence).

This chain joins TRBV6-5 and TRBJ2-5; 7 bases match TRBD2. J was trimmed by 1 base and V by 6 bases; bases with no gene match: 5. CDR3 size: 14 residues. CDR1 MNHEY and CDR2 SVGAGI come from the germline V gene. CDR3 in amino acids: CASRPGTTQETQYF. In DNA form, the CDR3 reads TGTGCCAGCAGACCCGGGACTACCCAAGAGACCCAGTACTTC.

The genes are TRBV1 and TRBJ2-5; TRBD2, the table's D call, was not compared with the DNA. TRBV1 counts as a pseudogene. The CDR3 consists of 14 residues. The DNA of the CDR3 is TGCACCAGCAGGAGCGAGGCTGGCGGGGAGACCCAGTACTTC. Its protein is CTSRSEAGGETQYF.

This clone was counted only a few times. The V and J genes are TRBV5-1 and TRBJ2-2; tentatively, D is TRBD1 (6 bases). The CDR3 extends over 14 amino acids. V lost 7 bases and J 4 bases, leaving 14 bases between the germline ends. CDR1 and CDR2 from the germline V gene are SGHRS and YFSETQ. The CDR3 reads CASCLDRVTGELFF. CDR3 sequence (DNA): TGCGCCAGCTGCCTGGACAGAGTCACCGGGGAGCTGTTTTTT.

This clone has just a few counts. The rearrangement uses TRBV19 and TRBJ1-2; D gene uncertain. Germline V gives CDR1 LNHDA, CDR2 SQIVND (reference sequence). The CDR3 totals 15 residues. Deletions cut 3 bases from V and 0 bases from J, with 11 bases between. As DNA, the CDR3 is TGTGCCAGTAGTATCGCGCTATCCTCTAACTATGGCTACACCTTC. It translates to CASSIALSSNYGYTF.

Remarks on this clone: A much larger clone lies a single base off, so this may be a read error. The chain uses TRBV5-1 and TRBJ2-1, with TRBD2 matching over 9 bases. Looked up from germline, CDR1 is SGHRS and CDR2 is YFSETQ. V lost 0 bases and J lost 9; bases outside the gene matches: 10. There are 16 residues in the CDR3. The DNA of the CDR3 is TGCGCCAGCAGCTTGGGGCCTCGCGGGGGGGCCGGTGAGCAGTTCTTC. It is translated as CASSLGPRGGAGEQFF.

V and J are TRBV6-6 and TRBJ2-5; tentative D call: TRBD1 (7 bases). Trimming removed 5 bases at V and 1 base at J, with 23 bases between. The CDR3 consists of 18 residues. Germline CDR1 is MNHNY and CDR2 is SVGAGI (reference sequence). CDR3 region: CASSRRQGGAVIQETQYF. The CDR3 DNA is TGTGCCAGCAGTCGCCGACAGGGAGGTGCCGTGATCCAAGAGACCCAGTACTTC.